This T cell receptor (beta chain) stems from a study of regulatory T cells in long-lasting Graves disease. Researchers made TCR beta libraries by using iRepertoire HTBI primers and running Arm-PCR on CDR3 regions. One entry per CDR3 protein results from TCRdb running MiXCR on the multiplex PCR reads. The sample has 450,000 to 500,000 distinct CDR3 sequences; 15% to 20% are singletons. There are 13 residues in the CDR3. From germline, CDR1 is SEHNR and CDR2 FQNEAQ (reference sequence). Concerning this clonotype: Compared with germline, one end of the junction differs, possibly owing to a read error.

Time point: newly diagnosed GD, antithyroid drugs for less than 3 months. The TCR library used RNA extracted from PBMCs. Peripheral blood, at about 10 milliliters, went into EDTA tubes. These data also featured in a second study, about T cells in Graves' hyperthyroidism and ophthalmopathy.

The chain uses TRBV7-9 and TRBJ2-1, with 10 bases aligning to TRBD2. Specimen: peripheral blood mononuclear cells (PBMCs), collected at new diagnosis, from a patient treated with antithyroid drugs. The receptor's source is a man aged 40-55 years with Graves disease. The DNA for the CDR3 is TGTGCCAGCAGCCCCCCCCAGGCTAGCGGGAGATACTTC. Translating gives CASSPPQASGRYF.